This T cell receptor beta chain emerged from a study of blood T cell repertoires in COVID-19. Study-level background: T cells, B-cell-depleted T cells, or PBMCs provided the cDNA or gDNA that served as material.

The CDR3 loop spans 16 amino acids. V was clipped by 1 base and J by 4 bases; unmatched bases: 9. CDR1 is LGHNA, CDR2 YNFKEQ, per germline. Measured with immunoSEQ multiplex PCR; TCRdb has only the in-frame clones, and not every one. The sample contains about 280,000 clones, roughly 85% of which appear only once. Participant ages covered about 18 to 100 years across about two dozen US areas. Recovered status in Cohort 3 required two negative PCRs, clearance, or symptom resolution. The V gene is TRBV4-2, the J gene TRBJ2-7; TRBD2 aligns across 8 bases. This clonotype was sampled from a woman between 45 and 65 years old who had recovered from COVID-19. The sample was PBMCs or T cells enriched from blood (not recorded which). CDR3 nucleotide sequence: TGTGCCAGCAGCCAAGCCTCGACTAGCGCCCTATACGAGCAGTACTTC. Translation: CASSQASTSALYEQYF.